Given below is one T cell receptor (beta chain) in context. Primed by a sample-barcoded 5' primer and a J-beta primer mix, a second PCR proceeded for roughly 7 to 11 cycles. Each CDR3 protein is one row after TCRdb ran MiXCR on the 5' RACE reads. This repertoire shows 1.5 million to 2 million distinct CDR3 sequences, less than 50% found once; its top ten account for roughly 2%. This sample stems from a study of blood T cells in healthy people across ages. The V gene lost 3 bases and the J gene lost 1 base, with 12 bases spanning the gap. CDR1 is MDHEN, CDR2 SYDVKM, per germline. The CDR3 has 15 residues.

This TCR came from a woman aged 40 to 50 in good health. This rearrangement joins TRBV28 to TRBJ2-5, with D possibly matching TRBD1 (6 bases). Sequenced sample: blood. This CDR3 is CASSFMGATQETQYF. DNA for the CDR3: TGTGCCAGCAGTTTCATGGGGGCCACCCAAGAGACCCAGTACTTC.